This entry lists 4 T cell receptor beta chains sequenced from one sample in a study of PD-L1 blockade in urothelial cancer. TCRdb keeps only in-frame clones here, not all; method: immunoSEQ multiplex PCR. The profile shows under 130,000 clones, approximately 85% of them singletons. The specimen comprised PBMCs, sampled around atezolizumab (anti-PD-L1) treatment. These receptors were collected from a man aged 50 to 59 with urothelial cancer.

The V call is TRBV2, the J call TRBJ2-1, with 8 nucleotides matching TRBD2. This CDR3 is built from 16 residues. Germline CDR1 and CDR2: SNHLY and FYNNEI. J lost 3 bases, V lost 7 bases, and 11 bases had no gene match. Here the CDR3 DNA reads TGTGCCAGCACCCAGGGTAGCGGGGATAACTACAATGAGCAGTTCTTC. Its protein is CASTQGSGDNYNEQFF.

V and J are TRBV2 and TRBJ1-2, with TRBD1 matching over 9 bases. CDR1 is SNHLY and CDR2 is FYNNEI in the germline V gene. CDR3 length equals 16 residues. V was pared by 4 bases and J by 8 bases, with 14 bases of the junction left unmatched. The CDR3, as DNA: TGTGCCAGCAGTGGGGGATTTTGGACAGGGGTGGGAGGCTACACCTTC. Encoded protein: CASSGGFWTGVGGYTF.

The gene calls are TRBV6-5 and TRBJ1-1; D call uncertain. The CDR3 consists of 13 residues. V was pared by 7 bases and J by 6 bases, with 15 bases between. Germline CDR1 MNHEY, CDR2 SVGAGI. The CDR3 reads CASTQLYGAEAFF. The CDR3 DNA is TGTGCCAGCACCCAACTCTACGGTGCTGAAGCTTTCTTT.

This chain connects TRBV27 to TRBJ2-7; TRBD2 agrees at 7 bases. V dropped 2 bases and J dropped 6; count of bases not matched to a gene: 7. The CDR3 runs 14 residues. The germline gives CDR1 MNHEY, CDR2 SMNVEV (reference sequence). CDR3 coding DNA: TGTGCCAGCAGTTTAGAACTAGCGTGGGGCGAGCAGTACTTC. Encoded protein: CASSLELAWGEQYF.